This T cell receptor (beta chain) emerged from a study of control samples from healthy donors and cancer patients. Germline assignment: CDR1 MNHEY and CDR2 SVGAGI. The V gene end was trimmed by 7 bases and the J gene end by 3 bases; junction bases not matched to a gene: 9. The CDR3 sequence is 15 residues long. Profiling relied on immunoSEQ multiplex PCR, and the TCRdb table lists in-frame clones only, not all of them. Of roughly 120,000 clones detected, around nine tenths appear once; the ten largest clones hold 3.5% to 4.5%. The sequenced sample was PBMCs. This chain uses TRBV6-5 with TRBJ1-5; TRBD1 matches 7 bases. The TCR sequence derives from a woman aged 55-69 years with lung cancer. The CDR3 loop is CASMDSQGPNQPQHF. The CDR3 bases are TGTGCCAGCATGGATTCACAGGGGCCCAATCAGCCCCAGCATTTT.